These 25 T cell receptor beta chains came from one sample sequenced in a study of control samples from healthy donors and cancer patients. Assay used: immunoSEQ multiplex PCR; TCRdb lists only in-frame clones, some missing. The data show approximately 98,000 clones, with approximately 84% seen just once and 5% to 8.5% held by the top ten. The sample taken for sequencing was blood. The receptors come from a young man in good health.

The CDR3 here is CAWGGLARYNEQFF. CDR3 sequence (DNA): TGTGCCTGGGGTGGACTAGCGAGGTACAATGAGCAGTTCTTC. This sequence joins TRBV30 and TRBJ2-1; TRBD2 agrees at 9 bases. Germline loops: CDR1 GTSNPN, CDR2 SVGIG (reference sequence). This CDR3 has 14 amino acids. V was clipped by 5 bases and J by 4 bases; unmatched bases: 6.

As concerns this clone: This sample includes further DNA sequences coding for the same CDR3. The chain employs TRBV4-1 and TRBJ1-2, with TRBD1 matching 7 bases. V was pared by 2 bases and J by 5 bases, with 8 bases of the junction left unmatched. Germline CDR1 and CDR2: MGHRA and YSYEKL. This CDR3 has 15 residues. CDR3 amino acids: CASSQPRDSSYGYTF. CDR3 DNA sequence: TGCGCCAGCAGCCAACCTCGGGACAGCTCTTATGGCTACACCTTC.

As DNA, the CDR3 is TGTGCCAGCAGCGGGTGGACGGGGTATGGCTACACCTTC. The encoded protein is CASSGWTGYGYTF. The chain carries TRBV9 and TRBJ1-2; no clear D gene. This CDR3 is built from 13 residues. The germline CDR1 and CDR2 sequences are SGDLS and YYNGEE. V was shortened by 3 bases and J by 5 bases, with 11 bases between the two germline ends.

The CDR3 sequence is CASSSGTVYGYTF. CDR3 bases: TGTGCCAGCAGCTCCGGGACTGTCTATGGCTACACCTTC. This sequence joins TRBV7-8 and TRBJ1-2; TRBD1 might be the D (5 bases). Deletions cut 4 bases from V and 4 bases from J, with 10 bases between. This CDR3 is built from 13 residues. Germline loops: CDR1 SGHVS, CDR2 FQNEAQ.

The sample holds one count of this clone. The chain combines TRBV28 with TRBJ1-2, with D possibly being TRBD1 (5 bases). Between the trimmed V and J ends, which lost 6 bases and 4 bases, there was a span of 12 bases. CDR1 and CDR2 from the germline V gene are MDHEN and SYDVKM. The CDR3 extends over 13 amino acids. In DNA form, the CDR3 reads TGTGCCAGCAGCCCCCGACAGCTCTATGGCTACACCTTC. This gives the protein CASSPRQLYGYTF.

J is TRBJ2-1 and V is TRBV2, with D perhaps matching TRBD2 (6 bases). Trimming left V 8 bases short and J 9 bases short, with 11 bases between. Per germline, CDR1 SNHLY and CDR2 FYNNEI. The CDR3 is made up of 11 amino acids. CDR3 DNA sequence: TGTGCCAGCTTTGGGGGGAGTGAGCAGTTCTTC. Protein: CASFGGSEQFF.

The V gene is TRBV5-1, the J gene TRBJ2-3; D ambiguous. From germline, CDR1 is SGHRS and CDR2 YFSETQ. The CDR3 contains 12 residues. V was shortened by 2 bases and J by 4 bases, with 5 bases between the two germline ends. The CDR3 region has the DNA TGCGCCAGCAGCTTAAGGTCAGATACGCAGTATTTT. Translation: CASSLRSDTQYF.

V is TRBV5-1 and J is TRBJ2-3, with TRBD1 matching 7 bases. Germline V gene sequence: CDR1 SGHRS, CDR2 YFSETQ. V lost 5 bases, J lost 0 bases, and 6 bases stayed unmatched. CDR3 size: 15 residues. The CDR3 region is CASSTGVMSTDTQYF. The DNA for the CDR3 is TGCGCCAGCAGTACAGGGGTTATGAGCACAGATACGCAGTATTTT.

The rearrangement uses TRBV30 and TRBJ1-1, with 10 bases aligning to TRBD1. CDR1 is GTSNPN, CDR2 SVGIG, per germline (reference sequence). The junction had 3 bases not matched to a gene; V was cut back by 3 bases and J by 5 bases. The CDR3 covers 13 residues. The CDR3 DNA reads as TGTGCCTGGAGCGACAGGGGGCTAACTGAAGCTTTCTTT. As protein: CAWSDRGLTEAFF.

J is TRBJ1-2 and V is TRBV5-5; tentatively, D is TRBD1 (6 bases). The CDR3 covers 16 residues. From germline, CDR1 is SGHKS and CDR2 YYEKEE (reference sequence). V was shortened by 4 bases and J by 0 bases, with 16 bases between the two germline ends. The CDR3 loop reads CASSRRDTAANYGYTF. CDR3 in DNA: TGTGCCAGCAGCAGACGGGACACAGCAGCTAACTATGGCTACACCTTC.

The chain links TRBV28 to TRBJ2-1; D gene ambiguous. V lost 2 bases and J 6 bases, leaving 8 bases between the germline ends. In germline, CDR1 is MDHEN, CDR2 SYDVKM. The CDR3 covers 13 residues. CDR3 loop: CASSLVGFNEQFF. CDR3 coding DNA: TGTGCCAGCAGTTTAGTGGGATTCAATGAGCAGTTCTTC.

This chain joins TRBV4-3 and TRBJ1-2; no firm D call. The CDR3 runs 13 residues. Trimming pared 1 base from V and 5 bases from J, leaving 8 bases between. Per germline, CDR1 LGHNA and CDR2 YSLEER. CDR3 sequence (DNA): TGCGCCAGCAGCCAAGGACGTTTATATGGCTACACCTTC. This codes for CASSQGRLYGYTF.

The rearrangement links TRBV9 to TRBJ1-6, with D hard to call. The CDR3 is 14 residues long. Per germline, CDR1 SGDLS and CDR2 YYNGEE. V lost 2 bases to trimming and J lost 9 bases, with 12 bases between them. The CDR3 coding sequence is TGTGCCAGCAGCGTGGGCGGGTCGCCTTCACCCCTCCACTTT. It encodes CASSVGGSPSPLHF.

This clone was counted only a few times. The chain uses TRBV4-3 and TRBJ2-3; the D gene is possibly TRBD1 (5 bases). Trimming shortened V by 0 bases and J by 0 bases, and 16 bases separated the two germline ends. Germline V gives CDR1 LGHNA, CDR2 YSLEER. The CDR3 runs to 18 residues. The CDR3 loop is CASSQDLLGQGSTDTQYF. Written as DNA, the CDR3 is TGCGCCAGCAGCCAAGATTTACTTGGGCAGGGTAGCACAGATACGCAGTATTTT.

The rearrangement joins TRBV4-2 to TRBJ1-2; D possibly corresponds to TRBD1 (5 bases). This CDR3 has 13 amino acids. CDR1 LGHNA and CDR2 YNFKEQ come from the germline V gene. The germline V and J ends were trimmed by 3 bases and 2 bases, with 7 bases remaining between them. CDR3 nucleotide sequence: TGTGCCAGCAGCCAGGGGGTCAACTATGGCTACACCTTC. Amino acids: CASSQGVNYGYTF.

This chain connects TRBV6-6 to TRBJ2-5; 9 bases map to TRBD2. The CDR3 covers 15 residues. CDR1 is MNHNY and CDR2 is SVGAGI in the germline V gene (reference sequence). Trimming at V came to 6 bases and at J to 7 bases, leaving 12 bases not matched to a gene. The CDR3 nucleotides read TGTGCCAGCAGCTTGACTAGCGGAACCTCGGGGACCCAGTACTTC. Encoded protein: CASSLTSGTSGTQYF.

The chain couples TRBV19 to TRBJ2-1, with no clear D. The V end was cut by 3 bases, the J end by 5 bases, with 14 bases between. This CDR3 has 15 residues. Germline V gene lookup returns CDR1 LNHDA and CDR2 SQIVND (reference sequence). The CDR3 DNA reads as TGTGCCAGTAGTATTCAAGGCCCCAGTAACAATGAGCAGTTCTTC. Protein sequence: CASSIQGPSNNEQFF.

V is TRBV15 and J is TRBJ1-4; no definite D call. There are 12 residues in the CDR3. Between the trimmed V and J ends, which lost 9 bases and 0 bases, there was a span of 5 bases. Germline-derived CDR1 and CDR2 are LNHNV and YYDKDF (reference sequence). CDR3 loop: CATSPTNEKLFF. Here the CDR3 DNA reads TGTGCCACGTCCCCAACTAATGAAAAACTGTTTTTT.

A single count supports this clone. The chain recombines TRBV5-6 with TRBJ1-2, with no clear D. V lost 4 bases, J lost 2 bases, and 9 bases lay in between. The V gene's germline CDR1 is SGHDT and CDR2 YYEEEE. There are 13 residues in the CDR3. Written as DNA, the CDR3 is TGTGCCAGCAGCCCACAGTTCAACTATGGCTACACCTTC. Amino acid sequence: CASSPQFNYGYTF.

The chain employs TRBV5-1 and TRBJ2-5; TRBD2 might be the D (5 bases). The CDR3 contains 14 residues. The germline V gene has CDR1 SGHRS and CDR2 YFSETQ. Trimming cost V 1 base and J 2 bases, with 9 bases left between them. The chain's CDR3 is CASSLTSLQETQYF. The CDR3 bases are TGCGCCAGCAGCTTGACTAGTCTGCAAGAGACCCAGTACTTC.

This chain joins TRBV6-2 or TRBV6-3 and TRBJ1-3; no firm D call. Per the germline V gene, CDR1 is MNHEY and CDR2 is SVGEGT. This CDR3 region has 14 residues. The V and J ends lost 2 bases and 0 bases respectively, with 5 bases between them. This chain's CDR3 is CASSYAVSGNTIYF. In nucleotides, the CDR3 is TGTGCCAGCAGTTACGCTGTCTCTGGAAACACCATATATTTT.

CDR3 DNA sequence: TGTGCCAGCAGTGAAAATAGTAGCCTCCGACGGATAACTATCACAGATACGCAGTATTTT. This encodes CASSENSSLRRITITDTQYF. J is TRBJ2-3 and V is TRBV6-1; no definite D call. The V gene's germline CDR1 is MNHNS and CDR2 SASEGT. The CDR3 is 20 residues long. Trimming left V 2 bases short and J 2 bases short, with 26 bases between.

The chain links TRBV12-3 or TRBV12-4 to TRBJ2-5; D remains unclear. This CDR3 region has 13 residues. The V end lost 5 bases, the J end lost 4 bases, and 11 bases lay between the germline ends. The CDR3 DNA is TGTGCCAGCAGTCCCCCAGGAGTAGAGACCCAGTACTTC. This translates into CASSPPGVETQYF.

The rearrangement joins TRBV7-8 to TRBJ2-7, with 7 bases aligning to TRBD1. Unmatched junction bases numbered 9, after V lost 5 bases and J lost 5 bases. CDR3 length equals 14 residues. Germline values: CDR1 SGHVS, CDR2 FQNEAQ. CDR3 residues: CASSRSTGNDEQYF. CDR3 in DNA: TGTGCCAGCAGCCGATCGACAGGGAATGACGAGCAGTACTTC. The variable domain in full, with the rest retrieved from reference TRBV7-8 and TRBJ2-7, is GAGVSQSPRYKVAKRGQDVALRCDPISGHVSLFWYQQALGQGPEFLTYFQNEAQLDKSGLPSDRFFAERPEGSVSTLKIQRTQQEDSAVYLCASSRSTGNDEQYFGPGTRLTVT.

V is TRBV5-6 and J is TRBJ1-1, with 8 bases that match TRBD1. With 4 bases clipped from V and 2 bases from J, the junction kept 4 bases outside the gene matches. This CDR3 spans 14 amino acids. The germline gives CDR1 SGHDT, CDR2 YYEEEE. Written as DNA, the CDR3 is TGTGCCAGCAGCGCCGGGACAGGTAACACTGAAGCTTTCTTT. Protein sequence: CASSAGTGNTEAFF.